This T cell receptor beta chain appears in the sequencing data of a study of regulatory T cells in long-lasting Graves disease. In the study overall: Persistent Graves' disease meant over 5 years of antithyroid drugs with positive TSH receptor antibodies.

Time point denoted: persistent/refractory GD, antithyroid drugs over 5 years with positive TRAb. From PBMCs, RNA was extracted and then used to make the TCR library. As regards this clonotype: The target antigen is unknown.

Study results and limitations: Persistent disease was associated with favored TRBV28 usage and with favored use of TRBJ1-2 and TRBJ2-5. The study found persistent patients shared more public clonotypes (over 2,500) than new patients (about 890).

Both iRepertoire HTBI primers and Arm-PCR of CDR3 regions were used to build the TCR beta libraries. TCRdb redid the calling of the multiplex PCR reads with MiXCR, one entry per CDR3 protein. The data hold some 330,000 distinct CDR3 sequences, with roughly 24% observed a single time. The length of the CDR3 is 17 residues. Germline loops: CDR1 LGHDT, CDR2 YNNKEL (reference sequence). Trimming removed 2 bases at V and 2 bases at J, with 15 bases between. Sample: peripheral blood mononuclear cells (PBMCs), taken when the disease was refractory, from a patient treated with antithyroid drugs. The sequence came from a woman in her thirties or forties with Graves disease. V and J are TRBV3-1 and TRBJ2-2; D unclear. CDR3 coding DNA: TGTGCCAGCAGCCAACTTGACAAACTCCTTAACACCGGGGAGCTGTTTTTT. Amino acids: CASSQLDKLLNTGELFF.